This T cell receptor beta chain was sequenced during a study of Ad26.COV2.S vaccination and SARS-CoV-2 variants. Treatment defined: about 20 received Ad26.COV2.S at low or high dose, single or two shots; about 5 received placebo; per-sample allocation not given. Sampling was performed 63 days after the first vaccine or placebo injection. The CDR3 extends over 15 amino acids. Germline V CDR1 and CDR2: SGHNT, YENEEA. The V gene end was trimmed by 3 bases and the J gene end by 3 bases; junction bases not matched to a gene: 1. Clones were read by immunoSEQ multiplex PCR, and TCRdb kept only the in-frame ones, dropping some. The sample records approximately 350,000 clones, 83% being singletons.

The receptor comes from a person between 18 and 65 years old who received the Ad26.COV2.S COVID-19 vaccine or a placebo. This chain connects TRBV11-3 to TRBJ2-3, with 12 bases identical to TRBD2. Specimen: peripheral blood, collected in a trial of Ad26.COV2.S vaccine versus placebo. This CDR3 reads CASSFGLAGTDTQYF. The CDR3 region has the DNA TGTGCCAGCAGCTTCGGACTAGCGGGGACAGATACGCAGTATTTT.